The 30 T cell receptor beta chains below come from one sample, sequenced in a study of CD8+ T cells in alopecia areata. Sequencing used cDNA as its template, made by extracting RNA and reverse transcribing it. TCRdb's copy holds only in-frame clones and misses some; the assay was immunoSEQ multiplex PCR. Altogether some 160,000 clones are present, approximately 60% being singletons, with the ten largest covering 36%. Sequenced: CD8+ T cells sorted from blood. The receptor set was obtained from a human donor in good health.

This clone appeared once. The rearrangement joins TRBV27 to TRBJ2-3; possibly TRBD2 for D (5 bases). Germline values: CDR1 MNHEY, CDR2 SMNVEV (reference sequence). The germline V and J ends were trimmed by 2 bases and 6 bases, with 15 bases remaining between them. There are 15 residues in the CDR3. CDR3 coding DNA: TGTGCCAGCAGTTTAAAGGCGGGCGTGGGGGATACGCAGTATTTT. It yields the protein CASSLKAGVGDTQYF.

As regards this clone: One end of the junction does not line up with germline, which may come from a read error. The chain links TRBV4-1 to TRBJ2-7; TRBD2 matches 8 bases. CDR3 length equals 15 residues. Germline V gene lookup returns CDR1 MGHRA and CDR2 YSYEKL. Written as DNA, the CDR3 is TGCGCCAGCAGCCAAGTTGTAGCGGGAACCTACGAGCGGTACTTC. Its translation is CASSQVVAGTYERYF.

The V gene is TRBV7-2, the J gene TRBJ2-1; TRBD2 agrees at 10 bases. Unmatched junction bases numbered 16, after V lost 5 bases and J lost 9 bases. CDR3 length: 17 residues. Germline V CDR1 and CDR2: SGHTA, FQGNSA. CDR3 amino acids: CASSARPGLALVGEQFF. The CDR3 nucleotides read TGTGCCAGCAGCGCGAGACCGGGACTAGCGCTTGTAGGTGAGCAGTTCTTC.

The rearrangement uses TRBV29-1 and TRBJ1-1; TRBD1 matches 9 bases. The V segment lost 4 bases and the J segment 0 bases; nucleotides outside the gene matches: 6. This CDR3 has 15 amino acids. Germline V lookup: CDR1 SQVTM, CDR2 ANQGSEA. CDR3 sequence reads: CSVVLTGGMNTEAFF. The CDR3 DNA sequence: TGCAGCGTTGTTTTGACAGGGGGAATGAACACTGAAGCTTTCTTT.

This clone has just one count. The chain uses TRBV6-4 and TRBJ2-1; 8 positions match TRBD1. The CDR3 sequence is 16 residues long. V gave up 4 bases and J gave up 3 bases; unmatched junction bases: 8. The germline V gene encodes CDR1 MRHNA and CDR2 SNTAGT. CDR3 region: CASSAIQGAIYNEQFF. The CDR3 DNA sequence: TGTGCCAGCAGTGCCATCCAGGGGGCGATCTACAATGAGCAGTTCTTC.

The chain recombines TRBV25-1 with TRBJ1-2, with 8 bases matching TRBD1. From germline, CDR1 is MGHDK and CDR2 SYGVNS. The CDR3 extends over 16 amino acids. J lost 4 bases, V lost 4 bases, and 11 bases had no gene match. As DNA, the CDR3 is TGTGCCAGCAGTGGGGCTCAGGGGGCATCCTCCTATGGCTACACCTTC. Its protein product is CASSGAQGASSYGYTF.

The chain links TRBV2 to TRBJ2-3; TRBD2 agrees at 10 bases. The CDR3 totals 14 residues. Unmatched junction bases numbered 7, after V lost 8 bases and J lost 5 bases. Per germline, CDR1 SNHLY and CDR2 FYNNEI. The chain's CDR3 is CASPTSGKLDTQYF. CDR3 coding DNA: TGTGCCAGCCCAACTAGCGGGAAACTAGATACGCAGTATTTT.

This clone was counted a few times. The DNA of the CDR3 is TGCGCCAGCAGCTTGTATTCACAGCCTTCTGGGGCCAACGTCCTGACTTTC. This codes for CASSLYSQPSGANVLTF. The rearrangement joins TRBV5-1 to TRBJ2-6; no definite D call. This CDR3 is 17 amino acids long. Trimming left V 1 base short and J 1 base short, with 12 bases between. CDR1 and CDR2 from the germline V gene are SGHRS and YFSETQ.

The CDR3 DNA reads TGTGCCTGGATTTCGGCTCGGGACAACACCGGGGAGCTGTTTTTT. Its translation is CAWISARDNTGELFF. V is TRBV30 and J is TRBJ2-2, with D perhaps assigned TRBD1 or TRBD2 (5 bases each). The CDR3 sequence is 15 residues long. V was trimmed by 4 bases and J by 2 bases, leaving 14 bases between them. Germline CDR1 GTSNPN, CDR2 SVGIG (reference sequence).

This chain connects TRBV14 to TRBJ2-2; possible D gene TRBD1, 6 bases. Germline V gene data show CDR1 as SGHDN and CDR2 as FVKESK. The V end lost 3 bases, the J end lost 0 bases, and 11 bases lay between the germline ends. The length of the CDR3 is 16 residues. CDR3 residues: CASSHPGTPNTGELFF. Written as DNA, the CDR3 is TGTGCCAGCAGCCACCCCGGGACACCGAACACCGGGGAGCTGTTTTTT.

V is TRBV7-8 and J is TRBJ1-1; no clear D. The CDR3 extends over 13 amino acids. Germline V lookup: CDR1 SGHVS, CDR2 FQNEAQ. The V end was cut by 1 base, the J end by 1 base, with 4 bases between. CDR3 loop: CASSLGSNTEAFF. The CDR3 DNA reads TGTGCCAGCAGCTTAGGGTCGAACACTGAAGCTTTCTTT.

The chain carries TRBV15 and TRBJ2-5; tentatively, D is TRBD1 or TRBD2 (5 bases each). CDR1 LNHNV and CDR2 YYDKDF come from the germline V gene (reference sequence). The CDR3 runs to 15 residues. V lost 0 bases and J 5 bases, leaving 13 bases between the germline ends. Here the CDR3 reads CATSRDGRQSETQYF. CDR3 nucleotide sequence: TGTGCCACCAGCAGAGATGGGAGACAGTCGGAGACCCAGTACTTC.

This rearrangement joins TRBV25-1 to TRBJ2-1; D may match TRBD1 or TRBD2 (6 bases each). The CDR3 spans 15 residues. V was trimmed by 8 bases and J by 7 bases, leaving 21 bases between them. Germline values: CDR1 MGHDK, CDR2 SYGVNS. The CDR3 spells CASAVRGERGNEQFF. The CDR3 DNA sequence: TGTGCCAGCGCTGTAAGGGGGGAGAGGGGAAATGAGCAGTTCTTC.

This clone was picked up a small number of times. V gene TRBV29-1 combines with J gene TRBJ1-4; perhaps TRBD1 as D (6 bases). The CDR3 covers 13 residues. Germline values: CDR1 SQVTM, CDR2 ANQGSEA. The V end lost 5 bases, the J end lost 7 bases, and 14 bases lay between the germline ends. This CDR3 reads CSVPGRGGEKLFF. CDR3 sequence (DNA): TGCAGCGTTCCGGGCAGGGGTGGTGAAAAACTGTTTTTT. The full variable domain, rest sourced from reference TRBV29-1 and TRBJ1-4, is SAVISQKPSRDICQRGTSLTIQCQVDSQVTMMFWYRQQPGQSLTLIATANQGSEATYESGFVIDKFPISRPNLTFSTLTVSNMSPEDSSIYLCSVPGRGGEKLFFGSGTQLSVL.

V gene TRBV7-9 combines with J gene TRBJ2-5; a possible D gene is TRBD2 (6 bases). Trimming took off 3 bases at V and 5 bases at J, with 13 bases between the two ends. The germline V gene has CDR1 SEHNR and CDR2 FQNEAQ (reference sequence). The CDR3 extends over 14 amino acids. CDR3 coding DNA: TGTGCCAGCAGCTTCAGGGAGGACCTCGAGACCCAGTACTTC. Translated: CASSFREDLETQYF.

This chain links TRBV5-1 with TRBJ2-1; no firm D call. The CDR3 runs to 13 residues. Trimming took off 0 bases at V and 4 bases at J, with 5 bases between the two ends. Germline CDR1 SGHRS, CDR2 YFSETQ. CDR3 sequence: CASSLVLYNEQFF. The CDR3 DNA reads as TGCGCCAGCAGCTTGGTCCTTTACAATGAGCAGTTCTTC.

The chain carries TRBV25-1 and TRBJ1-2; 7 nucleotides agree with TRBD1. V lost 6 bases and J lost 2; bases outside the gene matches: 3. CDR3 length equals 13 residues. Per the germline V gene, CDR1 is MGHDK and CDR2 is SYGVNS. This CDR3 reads CASRQGSNYGYTF. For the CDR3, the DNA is TGTGCCAGCAGACAGGGGTCCAACTATGGCTACACCTTC.

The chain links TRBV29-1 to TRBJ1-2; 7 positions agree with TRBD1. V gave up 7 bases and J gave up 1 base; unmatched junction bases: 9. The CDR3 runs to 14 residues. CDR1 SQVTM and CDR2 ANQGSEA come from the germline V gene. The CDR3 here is CSADYRDSNYGYTF. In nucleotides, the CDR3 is TGCAGCGCCGATTACAGGGACAGTAACTATGGCTACACCTTC.

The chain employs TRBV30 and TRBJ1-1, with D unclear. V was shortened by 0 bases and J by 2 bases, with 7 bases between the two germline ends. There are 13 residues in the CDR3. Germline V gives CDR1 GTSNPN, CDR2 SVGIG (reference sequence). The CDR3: CAWSVTVNTEAFF. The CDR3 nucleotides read TGTGCCTGGAGTGTAACAGTAAACACTGAAGCTTTCTTT.

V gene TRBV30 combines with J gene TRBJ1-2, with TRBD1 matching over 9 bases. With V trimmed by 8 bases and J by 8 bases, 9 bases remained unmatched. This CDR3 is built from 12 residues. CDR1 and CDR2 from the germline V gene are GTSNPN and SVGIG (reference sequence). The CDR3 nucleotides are TGTGCCCGGCACGGGACAGGGAGGGGCTACACCTTC. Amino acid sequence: CARHGTGRGYTF.

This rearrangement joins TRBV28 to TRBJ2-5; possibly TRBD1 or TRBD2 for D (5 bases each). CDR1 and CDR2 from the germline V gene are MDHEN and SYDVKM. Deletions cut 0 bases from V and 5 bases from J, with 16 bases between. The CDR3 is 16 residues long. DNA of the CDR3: TGTGCCAGCAGTTTATGGGGGGATAGGGGCGTGGAGACCCAGTACTTC. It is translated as CASSLWGDRGVETQYF.

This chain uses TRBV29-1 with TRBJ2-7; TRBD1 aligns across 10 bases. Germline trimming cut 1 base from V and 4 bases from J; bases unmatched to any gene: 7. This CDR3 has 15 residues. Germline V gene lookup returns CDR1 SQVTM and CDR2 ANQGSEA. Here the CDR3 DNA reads TGCAGCGTTGAAGCCTCCGGGACAGGGGTTTACGAGCAGTACTTC. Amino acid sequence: CSVEASGTGVYEQYF.

The CDR3 loop is CASSVGGTGNEQFF. CDR3 nucleotide sequence: TGTGCCAGCAGCGTTGGGGGGACAGGCAATGAGCAGTTCTTC. The chain employs TRBV9 and TRBJ2-1, with 8 bases aligning to TRBD1. The CDR3 has 14 amino acids. CDR1 is SGDLS and CDR2 is YYNGEE in the germline V gene. Losses at the gene ends were 2 bases for V and 6 bases for J; bases not matched to a gene: 4.

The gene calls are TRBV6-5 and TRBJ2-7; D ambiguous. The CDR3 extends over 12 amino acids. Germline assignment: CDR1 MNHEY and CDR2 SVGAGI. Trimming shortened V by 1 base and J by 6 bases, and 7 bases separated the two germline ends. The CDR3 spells CASSYWNGEQYF. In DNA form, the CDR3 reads TGTGCCAGCAGTTACTGGAACGGCGAGCAGTACTTC.

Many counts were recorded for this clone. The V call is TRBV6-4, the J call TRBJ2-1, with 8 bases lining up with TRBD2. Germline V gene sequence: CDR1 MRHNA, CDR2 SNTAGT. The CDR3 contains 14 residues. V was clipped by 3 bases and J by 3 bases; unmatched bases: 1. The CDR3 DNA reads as TGTGCCAGCAGTGAGGGACTAGACTACAATGAGCAGTTCTTC. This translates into CASSEGLDYNEQFF.

Here the CDR3 DNA reads TGTGCCAGCAGTGAAGGAATGAACACTGAAGCTTTCTTT. Translating it yields CASSEGMNTEAFF. The genes are TRBV25-1 and TRBJ1-1; D call uncertain. Germline V gene lookup returns CDR1 MGHDK and CDR2 SYGVNS. This CDR3 spans 13 amino acids. Trimming shortened V by 2 bases and J by 0 bases, and 4 bases separated the two germline ends.

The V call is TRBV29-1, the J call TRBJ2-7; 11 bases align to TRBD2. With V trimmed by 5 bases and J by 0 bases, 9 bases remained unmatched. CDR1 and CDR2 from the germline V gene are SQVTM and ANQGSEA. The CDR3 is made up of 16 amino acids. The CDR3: CSVLGLAALSSYEQYF. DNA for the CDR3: TGCAGCGTTTTGGGACTAGCGGCATTGAGCTCCTACGAGCAGTACTTC.

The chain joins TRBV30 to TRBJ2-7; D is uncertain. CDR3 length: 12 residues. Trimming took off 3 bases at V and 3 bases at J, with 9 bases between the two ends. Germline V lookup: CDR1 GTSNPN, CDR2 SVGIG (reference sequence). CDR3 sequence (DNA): TGTGCCTGGAGCAGCCAGAACTACGAGCAGTACTTC. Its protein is CAWSSQNYEQYF.

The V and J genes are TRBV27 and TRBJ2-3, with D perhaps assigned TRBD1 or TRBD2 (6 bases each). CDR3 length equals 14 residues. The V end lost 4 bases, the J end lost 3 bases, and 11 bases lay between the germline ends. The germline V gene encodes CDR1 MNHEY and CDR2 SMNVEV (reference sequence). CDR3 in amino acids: CASSYRGDTDTQYF. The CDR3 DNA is TGTGCCAGCAGTTATAGGGGGGATACAGATACGCAGTATTTT.

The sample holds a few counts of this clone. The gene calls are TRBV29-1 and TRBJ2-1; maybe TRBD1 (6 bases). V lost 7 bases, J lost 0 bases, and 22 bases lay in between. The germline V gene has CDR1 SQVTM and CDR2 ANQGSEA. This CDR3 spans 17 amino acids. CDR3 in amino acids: CSDLRQDELSSYNEQFF. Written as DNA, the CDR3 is TGCAGCGACCTCCGACAGGACGAATTAAGCTCCTACAATGAGCAGTTCTTC.